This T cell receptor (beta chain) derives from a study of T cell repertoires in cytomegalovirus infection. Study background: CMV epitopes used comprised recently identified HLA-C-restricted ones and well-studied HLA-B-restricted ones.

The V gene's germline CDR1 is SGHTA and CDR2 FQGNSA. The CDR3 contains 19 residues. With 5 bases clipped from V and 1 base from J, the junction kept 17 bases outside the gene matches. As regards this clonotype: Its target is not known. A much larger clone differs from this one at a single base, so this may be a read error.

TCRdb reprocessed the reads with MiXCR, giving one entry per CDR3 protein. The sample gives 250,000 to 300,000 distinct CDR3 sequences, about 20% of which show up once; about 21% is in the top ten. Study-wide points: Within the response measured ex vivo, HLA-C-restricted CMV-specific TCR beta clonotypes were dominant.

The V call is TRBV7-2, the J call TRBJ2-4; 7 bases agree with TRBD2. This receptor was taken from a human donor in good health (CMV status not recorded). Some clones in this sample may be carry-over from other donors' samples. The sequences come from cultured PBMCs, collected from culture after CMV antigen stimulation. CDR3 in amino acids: CASSPGPYRTGGAKNIQYF. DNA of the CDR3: TGTGCCAGCAGCCCGGGGCCCTATCGGACCGGGGGGGCCAAAAACATTCAGTACTTC.